These 18 T cell receptor beta chains were sequenced from one sample in a study of cytomegalovirus exposure and HLA in healthy donors. PCR was performed using 60 Vbeta and 13 Jbeta primers. Clones were read by immunoSEQ multiplex PCR, and TCRdb kept only the in-frame ones, dropping some. The repertoire holds 150,000 or so clones, with about 80% as singletons. Sequencing input: PBMCs. These receptors all come from a woman aged 50 to 60 in good health and CMV-seropositive.

The chain carries TRBV11-2 and TRBJ1-3; D is perhaps TRBD1 (5 bases). CDR3 length: 14 amino acids. V lost 5 bases and J lost 2, with 10 bases in between. Germline assignment: CDR1 SGHAT and CDR2 FQNNGV. As DNA, the CDR3 is TGTGCCAGCAGCCCGGGGGGGACTGGAAACACCATATATTTT. Translated, it gives CASSPGGTGNTIYF.

The genes are TRBV5-1 and TRBJ1-4; the match to TRBD1 covers 9 bases. In germline, CDR1 is SGHRS, CDR2 YFSETQ. CDR3 length: 15 residues. J gave up 4 bases and V 5 bases, and 6 bases lay outside the gene matches. CDR3 in amino acids: CASRQGQGLNEKLFF. CDR3 nucleotides: TGCGCCAGCAGACAGGGACAGGGCCTTAATGAAAAACTGTTTTTT.

This clone showed up just once. This chain joins TRBV28 and TRBJ1-1; D is uncertain. V lost 5 bases, J lost 3 bases, and 16 bases lay in between. In germline, CDR1 is MDHEN, CDR2 SYDVKM. The CDR3 runs 15 residues. DNA for the CDR3: TGTGCCAGCAGTCTCCTGCCGGGGTGGGACACTGAAGCTTTCTTT. It encodes CASSLLPGWDTEAFF.

The chain carries TRBV13 and TRBJ2-7, with 8 bases fitting TRBD2. This CDR3 comprises 13 residues. After removal of 4 bases from V and 2 bases from J, the junction contained 1 base not matched to a gene. Germline V CDR1 and CDR2: PRHDT, FYEKMQ (reference sequence). CDR3 region: CASSSGGAYEQYF. DNA for the CDR3: TGTGCCAGCAGCTCCGGGGGGGCCTACGAGCAGTACTTC.

This rearrangement joins TRBV6-4 to TRBJ2-3; 8 bases match TRBD1. V shed 2 bases, J shed 5 bases, and the junction held 0 bases outside the gene matches. Germline V CDR1 and CDR2: MRHNA, SNTAGT. The CDR3 length is 13 residues. The CDR3 here is CASSDGQGDTQYF. Written as DNA, the CDR3 is TGTGCCAGCAGTGACGGACAGGGAGATACGCAGTATTTT.

This clone was seen a single time. The V and J genes are TRBV13 and TRBJ1-1; D may be TRBD1 (5 bases). Per germline, CDR1 PRHDT and CDR2 FYEKMQ (reference sequence). The length of the CDR3 is 12 residues. The V gene lost 0 bases and the J gene lost 13 bases, with 12 bases spanning the gap. The chain's CDR3 is CASSLGDDRGFF. As DNA, the CDR3 is TGTGCCAGCAGCTTAGGGGACGATAGGGGTTTCTTT.

J is TRBJ2-2 and V is TRBV7-3, with TRBD2 as a possible D gene (6 bases). This CDR3 contains 14 residues. CDR1 is SGHTA and CDR2 is FQGTGA in the germline V gene. Trimming cost V 5 bases and J 7 bases, with 14 bases left between them. The DNA for the CDR3 is TGTGCCAGCAGCCCGGGACTTTTAGGCGGGGAGCTGTTTTTT. Amino acids: CASSPGLLGGELFF.

The chain couples TRBV2 to TRBJ2-5; 7 positions match TRBD2. The trim removed 10 bases at V and 5 bases at J, leaving 13 bases unmatched. The V gene's germline CDR1 is SNHLY and CDR2 FYNNEI. The CDR3 loop spans 14 amino acids. The CDR3: CATAGRGKAETQYF. The CDR3 region has the DNA TGTGCCACCGCAGGGAGGGGCAAGGCGGAGACCCAGTACTTC.

The chain employs TRBV9 and TRBJ2-7; possibly TRBD2 for D (7 bases). In germline, CDR1 is SGDLS, CDR2 YYNGEE. The CDR3 consists of 15 residues. The V and J ends lost 4 bases and 0 bases respectively, with 14 bases between them. CDR3 loop: CASSPGEGDSYEQYF. DNA of the CDR3: TGTGCCAGCAGCCCCGGGGAGGGGGACTCCTACGAGCAGTACTTC.

This sequence joins TRBV7-6 and TRBJ2-3, with 9 bases that match TRBD2. Germline CDR1 is SGHVS and CDR2 is FNYEAQ. The CDR3 spans 15 residues. After removal of 5 bases from V and 1 base from J, the junction contained 4 bases not matched to a gene. The CDR3 reads CASSGSGGRTDTQYF. The CDR3 DNA reads TGTGCCAGCAGCGGTAGCGGGGGCCGCACAGATACGCAGTATTTT.

The count of this clone is one. The genes are TRBV11-2 and TRBJ2-3, with 9 nucleotides matching TRBD2. Germline loops: CDR1 SGHAT, CDR2 FQNNGV. The CDR3 is 15 amino acids. Trimming took 4 bases from V and 1 from J; bases not matched to a gene: 3. CDR3 protein: CASSSSGVGTDTQYF. In DNA, the CDR3 is TGTGCCAGCAGCTCTAGCGGGGTAGGCACAGATACGCAGTATTTT.

Comments on this clone: The sample carries other DNA sequences with the same CDR3. The J gene is TRBJ2-7, the V gene TRBV4-1; perhaps TRBD1 as D (5 bases). This CDR3 comprises 14 residues. Germline V CDR1 and CDR2: MGHRA, YSYEKL. Trimming pared 5 bases from V and 6 bases from J, leaving 17 bases between. CDR3 in amino acids: CASSTREGLGEQYF. The CDR3 coding sequence is TGCGCCAGCAGCACCAGGGAAGGGCTCGGCGAGCAGTACTTC.

The chain uses TRBV18 and TRBJ1-1; D is uncertain. The germline gives CDR1 KGHSH, CDR2 LQKENI. The CDR3 totals 12 residues. V lost 5 bases, J lost 0 bases, and 4 bases lay in between. The CDR3 DNA sequence: TGTGCCAGCTCATCAGTGAACACTGAAGCTTTCTTT. Protein: CASSSVNTEAFF.

This sequence joins TRBV11-2 and TRBJ1-1; 7 bases align to TRBD1. This CDR3 spans 13 amino acids. Germline CDR1 and CDR2: SGHAT and FQNNGV. J gave up 1 base and V 5 bases, and 1 base lay outside the gene matches. This CDR3 reads CASSRDRNTEAFF. DNA of the CDR3: TGTGCCAGCAGCCGGGACAGGAACACTGAAGCTTTCTTT.

The chain is built from TRBV11-2 and TRBJ1-1; no clear D gene. The V gene's germline CDR1 is SGHAT and CDR2 FQNNGV. This CDR3 has 12 amino acids. Trimming stripped 4 bases from V and 1 base from J, with 4 bases between. This CDR3 reads CASSSGNTEAFF. Here the CDR3 DNA reads TGTGCCAGCAGCTCCGGGAACACTGAAGCTTTCTTT.

V usage is TRBV27 and J usage is TRBJ2-7; 7 bases map to TRBD1. This CDR3 has 15 residues. Germline CDR1 MNHEY, CDR2 SMNVEV (reference sequence). The trim removed 5 bases at V and 5 bases at J, leaving 12 bases unmatched. CDR3 sequence: CASSPTGTVFHEQYF. For the CDR3, the DNA is TGTGCCAGCAGTCCAACCGGGACAGTTTTCCACGAGCAGTACTTC.

The gene calls are TRBV2 and TRBJ2-2; 9 nucleotides line up with TRBD1. V dropped 6 bases and J dropped 6; count of bases not matched to a gene: 8. Germline V gives CDR1 SNHLY, CDR2 FYNNEI. This CDR3 is 15 amino acids long. This chain's CDR3 is CASRAQGAGAGELFF. The DNA for the CDR3 is TGTGCCAGCAGAGCACAGGGGGCAGGGGCCGGGGAGCTGTTTTTT.

This clone turned up a few times. The chain couples TRBV12-5 to TRBJ2-3; 12 nucleotides match TRBD2. Losses at the gene ends were 6 bases for V and 1 base for J; bases not matched to a gene: 2. This CDR3 contains 15 residues. Germline loops: CDR1 LGHNT, CDR2 FRNRAP. The CDR3 loop reads CASGGTSGRTDTQYF. In DNA, the CDR3 is TGTGCTAGTGGGGGGACTAGCGGGCGCACAGATACGCAGTATTTT.